The sequence of this TCR beta chain was determined in a study of T cells in Graves' hyperthyroidism and ophthalmopathy. Study information: Peripheral blood was obtained at initial diagnosis, preceding any treatment.

Study outcomes and limitations: Among thyroid clonotypes expanded above 0.001, most also appeared in blood.

Template material for amplifying TCR beta CDR3 regions consisted of RNA transcripts. Researchers ran a first-round RT-PCR on the TCR CDR3 using the HTBI primer set. TCRdb fed the multiplex PCR reads into MiXCR, producing one record per CDR3 protein. The profile shows under 400,000 distinct CDR3 sequences, about 18% of them singletons. This CDR3 comprises 15 residues. Looked up from germline, CDR1 is SEHNR and CDR2 is FQNEAQ (reference sequence). Deletions cut 0 bases from V and 3 bases from J, with 11 bases between. Any patient presenting with uncontrolled infection, other autoimmune disease, pregnancy or lactation was left out. Diagnoses rested on clinical symptoms, serum thyroxine and TRAb, thyroid ultrasound and orbital computed tomography. To note about this clonotype: Its matching antigen is unknown.

This chain connects TRBV7-9 to TRBJ1-1, with D perhaps matching TRBD1 (5 bases). Sequenced: blood. The sequence derives from a woman aged 45-65 years with Graves' hyperthyroidism. The CDR3 region is CASSLAGGGDTEAFF. The CDR3 bases are TGTGCCAGCAGCTTAGCGGGGGGAGGGGACACTGAAGCTTTCTTT.